These 32 T cell receptor beta chains share one sample of origin, sequenced in a study of T cell responses to AZD1222 COVID-19 vaccine. Generated by immunoSEQ multiplex PCR, the TCRdb table keeps only in-frame clones and is missing some. The table lists just over 150,000 clones, over 70% of them singletons, with roughly 10% in the top ten. The sample consisted of peripheral blood, taken 28 days after the second AZD1222 dose. The receptors originated from an adult who received the AZD1222 COVID-19 vaccine.

V is TRBV20-1 and J is TRBJ1-2, with TRBD1 matching over 7 bases. The germline V gene has CDR1 DFQATT and CDR2 SNEGSKA (reference sequence). The CDR3 is 13 amino acids. The trim removed 3 bases at V and 8 bases at J, leaving 9 bases unmatched. DNA of the CDR3: TGCAGTGCTAGTGAGGTAGGGGGCGAAGGCTACACCTTC. It specifies CSASEVGGEGYTF.

The V gene is TRBV29-1, the J gene TRBJ2-7; D gene uncertain. V was pared by 4 bases and J by 0 bases, with 10 bases between. The CDR3 has 13 amino acids. Germline CDR1 reads SQVTM; CDR2 reads ANQGSEA. Written as DNA, the CDR3 is TGCAGCGTTGGCAGTCGACGCTCCTACGAGCAGTACTTC. This codes for CSVGSRRSYEQYF.

V usage is TRBV4-1 and J usage is TRBJ1-4; the D is unclear. CDR1 is MGHRA and CDR2 is YSYEKL in the germline V gene. The CDR3 spans 19 residues. Trimming pared 1 base from V and 0 bases from J, leaving 18 bases between. The CDR3 region has the DNA TGCGCCAGCAGCCAAGGTGGACTCGCGGCCCTTGCAACTAATGAAAAACTGTTTTTT. It specifies CASSQGGLAALATNEKLFF.

This rearrangement joins TRBV3-1 (or the pseudogene TRBV3-2) to TRBJ2-7, with D tentatively TRBD2 (5 bases). This CDR3 has 15 amino acids. With 4 bases removed from V and 7 bases from J, the gap between germline ends came to 20 bases. The germline V gene encodes CDR1 LGHDT and CDR2 YNNKEL (reference sequence). The CDR3: CASSPGEGPFSEQYF. In nucleotides, the CDR3 is TGTGCCAGCAGCCCCGGAGAGGGCCCATTTTCAGAGCAGTACTTC.

This clone was detected only a few times. This sequence joins TRBV7-2 and TRBJ1-3; D gene unclear. The CDR3 sequence is 14 residues long. Germline-derived CDR1 and CDR2 are SGHTA and FQGNSA. V was pared by 3 bases and J by 0 bases, with 6 bases between. In DNA form, the CDR3 reads TGTGCCAGCAGCTTTTCAGGCTCTGGAAACACCATATATTTT. Encoded protein: CASSFSGSGNTIYF.

This clone has only a few counts. Different DNA sequences within this sample yield the same CDR3. The gene calls are TRBV20-1 and TRBJ2-5; D call uncertain. The CDR3 contains 11 residues. CDR1 is DFQATT, CDR2 SNEGSKA, per germline (reference sequence). Trimming removed 3 bases from V and 2 bases from J, with 4 bases in between. CDR3 loop: CSARPQETQYF. Here the CDR3 DNA reads TGCAGTGCTAGGCCTCAAGAGACCCAGTACTTC.

This rearrangement joins TRBV3-1 (or the pseudogene TRBV3-2) to TRBJ2-1; a possible D gene is TRBD1 (6 bases). The CDR3 length is 16 residues. V lost 3 bases, J lost 3 bases, and 15 bases lay in between. CDR1 is LGHDT, CDR2 YNNKEL, per germline (reference sequence). The CDR3 region is CASSQGHNRDYNEQFF. The DNA of the CDR3 is TGTGCCAGCAGCCAGGGACACAACCGAGACTACAATGAGCAGTTCTTC.

The chain couples TRBV7-9 to TRBJ1-3; D is uncertain. In germline, CDR1 is SEHNR, CDR2 FQNEAQ (reference sequence). This CDR3 region has 14 residues. Trimming pared 7 bases from V and 2 bases from J, leaving 12 bases between. The CDR3 reads CASTSSGTGNTIYF. For the CDR3, the DNA is TGTGCCAGCACCTCATCCGGGACTGGAAACACCATATATTTT.

The gene calls are TRBV6-4 and TRBJ2-1; D may be TRBD2 (5 bases). CDR3 length equals 15 residues. Germline loops: CDR1 MRHNA, CDR2 SNTAGT. With 0 bases removed from V and 0 bases from J, the gap between germline ends came to 6 bases. The CDR3 spells CASSDSGSSYNEQFF. In nucleotides, the CDR3 is TGTGCCAGCAGTGACTCAGGGAGCTCCTACAATGAGCAGTTCTTC.

In its sample, this clone was seen a few times. The chain uses TRBV11-2 and TRBJ1-2; D possibly corresponds to TRBD1 (6 bases). Looked up from germline, CDR1 is SGHAT and CDR2 is FQNNGV. Trimming took off 5 bases at V and 2 bases at J, with 9 bases between the two ends. There are 13 residues in the CDR3. The CDR3 DNA reads TGTGCCAGCAGCGTCGACAGGAACTATGGCTACACCTTC. Residues: CASSVDRNYGYTF.

This clone was counted once. The genes are TRBV29-1 and TRBJ1-2, with a possible D match to TRBD1 (6 bases). Germline values: CDR1 SQVTM, CDR2 ANQGSEA. The V gene lost 7 bases and the J gene lost 3 bases, with 12 bases spanning the gap. This CDR3 comprises 12 residues. For the CDR3, the DNA is TGCAGCGCAGGGGATGGGGACTATGGCTACACCTTC. This codes for CSAGDGDYGYTF. The full variable domain, with the rest looked up from reference TRBV29-1 and TRBJ1-2, is SAVISQKPSRDICQRGTSLTIQCQVDSQVTMMFWYRQQPGQSLTLIATANQGSEATYESGFVIDKFPISRPNLTFSTLTVSNMSPEDSSIYLCSAGDGDYGYTFGSGTRLTVV.

The V gene is TRBV19, the J gene TRBJ1-5, with 7 bases that match TRBD1. The CDR3 length is 16 residues. Trimming at V came to 4 bases and at J to 6 bases, leaving 12 bases not matched to a gene. CDR1 is LNHDA and CDR2 is SQIVND in the germline V gene (reference sequence). DNA of the CDR3: TGTGCCAGTAGTACCCGACAGGGAGTTCTAACTCAGCCCCAGCATTTT. The encoded protein is CASSTRQGVLTQPQHF.

The chain joins TRBV18 to TRBJ1-2; D remains ambiguous. CDR1 is KGHSH, CDR2 LQKENI, per germline. Trimming removed 2 bases from V and 5 bases from J, with 9 bases in between. CDR3 length equals 13 residues. The CDR3 region has the DNA TGTGCCAGCTCACCAACAGAGGAATATGGCTACACCTTC. Protein product: CASSPTEEYGYTF.

V is TRBV7-9 and J is TRBJ1-4; no firm D call. The CDR3 is 13 residues long. V was pared by 0 bases and J by 7 bases, with 6 bases between. Looked up from germline, CDR1 is SEHNR and CDR2 is FQNEAQ (reference sequence). CDR3: CASSLAGGEKLFF. In DNA, the CDR3 is TGTGCCAGCAGCTTAGCGGGAGGTGAAAAACTGTTTTTT.

This chain uses TRBV6-2 or TRBV6-3 with TRBJ2-1; TRBD2 matches at 12 bases. Per the germline V gene, CDR1 is MNHEY and CDR2 is SVGEGT. Germline trimming cut 3 bases from V and 10 bases from J; bases unmatched to any gene: 4. The CDR3 loop spans 14 amino acids. The chain's CDR3 is CASSYSSGRGEQFF. CDR3 DNA: TGTGCCAGCAGTTATTCTAGCGGGAGGGGGGAGCAGTTCTTC.

The J gene is TRBJ2-1, the V gene TRBV2, with D perhaps TRBD2 (5 bases). The germline CDR1 and CDR2 sequences are SNHLY and FYNNEI. Trimming cost V 6 bases and J 8 bases, with 17 bases left between them. The CDR3 runs 14 residues. The CDR3 region is CASRYTGIGDEQFF. In DNA form, the CDR3 reads TGTGCCAGCAGGTACACCGGGATAGGCGATGAGCAGTTCTTC. Complete variable domain (other parts from reference TRBV2 and TRBJ2-1): EPEVTQTPSHQVTQMGQEVILRCVPISNHLYFYWYRQILGQKVEFLVSFYNNEISEKSEIFDDQFSVERPDGSNFTLKIRSTKLEDSAMYFCASRYTGIGDEQFFGPGTRLTVL.

The CDR3, as DNA: TGTGCCAGCAGTTCCGGACAGGGGGTTTACGAGCAGTACTTC. As protein: CASSSGQGVYEQYF. The chain couples TRBV28 to TRBJ2-7, with TRBD1 identical over 10 bases. The CDR3 runs to 14 residues. V was pared by 4 bases and J by 4 bases, with 4 bases of the junction left unmatched. Germline V CDR1 and CDR2: MDHEN, SYDVKM.

The genes are TRBV4-1 and TRBJ2-5; 11 nucleotides line up with TRBD1. The CDR3 is 16 amino acids. V was clipped by 1 base and J by 2 bases; unmatched bases: 3. CDR1 and CDR2 from the germline V gene are MGHRA and YSYEKL. CDR3 protein: CASSQGDRGSQETQYF. CDR3 sequence (DNA): TGCGCCAGCAGCCAAGGGGACAGGGGGTCACAAGAGACCCAGTACTTC.

V is TRBV6-1 and J is TRBJ2-2; the D gene is possibly TRBD2 (6 bases). Germline CDR1 and CDR2: MNHNS and SASEGT. CDR3 length: 15 amino acids. Trimming left V 0 bases short and J 4 bases short, with 9 bases between. DNA for the CDR3: TGTGCCAGCAGTGAAGCGCCGGGGGTCACCGGGGAGCTGTTTTTT. This gives the protein CASSEAPGVTGELFF.

The rearrangement joins TRBV28 to TRBJ1-2, with D perhaps TRBD1 (5 bases). Trimming stripped 7 bases from V and 8 bases from J, with 20 bases between. This CDR3 is built from 14 residues. The germline CDR1 and CDR2 sequences are MDHEN and SYDVKM. CDR3 amino acids: CASTRMGGPEGYTF. DNA for the CDR3: TGTGCCAGCACCCGAATGGGGGGACCTGAGGGCTACACCTTC.

CDR3 residues: CASSYGASGMKTQYF. The CDR3 coding sequence is TGTGCCAGCAGTTATGGGGCTAGCGGGATGAAGACCCAGTACTTC. This chain links TRBV6-6 with TRBJ2-5; 9 bases fit TRBD2. The CDR3 totals 15 residues. Germline V gene sequence: CDR1 MNHNY, CDR2 SVGAGI (reference sequence). Trimming at V came to 3 bases and at J to 6 bases, leaving 8 bases not matched to a gene.

This rearrangement joins TRBV7-9 to TRBJ2-7; 8 bases match TRBD1. The germline V gene has CDR1 SEHNR and CDR2 FQNEAQ (reference sequence). The CDR3 spans 13 residues. J gave up 4 bases and V 2 bases, and 1 base lay outside the gene matches. CDR3 amino acids: CASSLRQGYEQYF. Written as DNA, the CDR3 is TGTGCCAGCAGCTTAAGACAGGGGTACGAGCAGTACTTC. The full variable domain, with the rest looked up from reference TRBV7-9 and TRBJ2-7, is DTGVSQNPRHKITKRGQNVTFRCDPISEHNRLYWYRQTLGQGPEFLTYFQNEAQLEKSRLLSDRFSAERPKGSFSTLEIQRTEQGDSAMYLCASSLRQGYEQYFGPGTRLTVT.

V usage is TRBV5-1 and J usage is TRBJ2-2, with D perhaps TRBD1 (6 bases). V was clipped by 6 bases and J by 4 bases, with 13 bases between them. The CDR3 extends over 14 amino acids. CDR1 SGHRS and CDR2 YFSETQ come from the germline V gene. Here the CDR3 reads CASKREGVTGELFF. DNA for the CDR3: TGCGCCAGCAAAAGAGAGGGGGTCACCGGGGAGCTGTTTTTT.

The chain employs TRBV11-2 and TRBJ1-6; a weak D match, TRBD1 (5 bases). The CDR3 runs to 15 residues. The V end was cut by 1 base, the J end by 10 bases, with 14 bases between. Germline V gives CDR1 SGHAT, CDR2 FQNNGV. CDR3 bases: TGTGCCAGCAGCTTAGGGCGGGGCTCTGGATCACCCCTCCACTTT. Its translation is CASSLGRGSGSPLHF.

The V and J genes are TRBV28 and TRBJ1-2; tentatively, D is TRBD1 (6 bases). V was shortened by 10 bases and J by 10 bases, with 16 bases between the two germline ends. This CDR3 region has 11 residues. CDR1 is MDHEN and CDR2 is SYDVKM in the germline V gene. CDR3 amino acids: CATGGWTDYTF. The CDR3 DNA sequence: TGTGCCACCGGGGGTTGGACAGACTACACCTTC.

V usage is TRBV12-3 or TRBV12-4 and J usage is TRBJ1-2; D remains ambiguous. V was cut by 2 bases and J by 9 bases, with 7 bases left in between. This CDR3 spans 11 amino acids. CDR3 in amino acids: CASSLKERYTF. The CDR3 nucleotides are TGTGCCAGCAGTTTAAAGGAGCGCTACACCTTC.

The V and J genes are TRBV4-2 and TRBJ1-2; D is unclear. Germline lookup yields CDR1 LGHNA and CDR2 YNFKEQ. The CDR3 consists of 15 residues. V was pared by 1 base and J by 2 bases, with 11 bases between. As DNA, the CDR3 is TGTGCCAGCAGCCAAGTCGACACGGCGAACTATGGCTACACCTTC. It encodes CASSQVDTANYGYTF.

This sequence joins TRBV7-9 and TRBJ2-1; TRBD2 matches 10 bases. Germline V gene sequence: CDR1 SEHNR, CDR2 FQNEAQ (reference sequence). This CDR3 spans 12 amino acids. The V and J ends lost 4 bases and 10 bases, in that order; junction bases with no gene match: 1. The CDR3 region has the DNA TGTGCCAGCAGCTCGGGACTAGCGGAGCAGTTCTTC. Its translation is CASSSGLAEQFF. The full variable domain, with the rest looked up from reference TRBV7-9 and TRBJ2-1, is DTGVSQNPRHKITKRGQNVTFRCDPISEHNRLYWYRQTLGQGPEFLTYFQNEAQLEKSRLLSDRFSAERPKGSFSTLEIQRTEQGDSAMYLCASSSGLAEQFFGPGTRLTVL.

The rearrangement links TRBV7-3 to TRBJ1-1; D perhaps matches TRBD1 (6 bases). Germline CDR1 reads SGHTA; CDR2 reads FQGTGA. This CDR3 comprises 14 residues. V lost 1 base, J lost 2 bases, and 8 bases lay in between. CDR3 loop: CASSLKGGNTEAFF. The CDR3 coding sequence is TGTGCCAGCAGCTTAAAAGGGGGAAACACTGAAGCTTTCTTT.

Here the CDR3 reads CASSYSGTSVHYEQYF. The CDR3 DNA follows: TGTGCCAGCAGTTACTCTGGGACTAGCGTCCACTACGAGCAGTACTTC. The genes are TRBV6-2 or TRBV6-3 and TRBJ2-7; 10 bases fit TRBD2. CDR3 length: 16 amino acids. Germline lookup yields CDR1 MNHEY and CDR2 SVGEGT. V gave up 0 bases and J gave up 3 bases; unmatched junction bases: 5.

This clone appeared a single time. This chain links TRBV28 with TRBJ2-7, with a possible D match to TRBD1 (5 bases). V was cut by 6 bases and J by 3 bases, with 18 bases left in between. CDR3 length: 15 amino acids. Germline lookup yields CDR1 MDHEN and CDR2 SYDVKM. The CDR3 loop reads CASRKFGHNLYEQYF. Written as DNA, the CDR3 is TGTGCCAGCAGAAAATTCGGACACAACCTCTACGAGCAGTACTTC.

This clone was seen just once. The rearrangement links TRBV19 to TRBJ1-1; 8 bases are a match to TRBD1. Per germline, CDR1 LNHDA and CDR2 SQIVND (reference sequence). The CDR3 consists of 16 residues. The J segment lost 10 bases and the V segment lost 6 bases, leaving 19 bases of the junction unmatched. The DNA of the CDR3 is TGTGCCAGTAGCCCAACCGGGACAGGATCCCCCCCAGGAGCTTTCTTT. Amino acid sequence: CASSPTGTGSPPGAFF. The whole variable domain, filled in from reference TRBV19 and TRBJ1-1, reads DGGITQSPKYLFRKEGQNVTLSCEQNLNHDAMYWYRQDPGQGLRLIYYSQIVNDFQKGDIAEGYSVSREKKESFPLTVTSAQKNPTAFYLCASSPTGTGSPPGAFFGQGTRLTVV.